This TCR beta chain was obtained from a study of shared clonotypes between healthy human individuals. Overall study context: Serving as donors were two women and a few men, whose ages spanned 18 to 49. Three plates were used per donor for CD4 naive, three for CD4 memory, two for CD8 naive and one for CD8 memory. Study conclusions and caveats: Estimated clonotype richness was generally higher in naive than memory subsets.

Some clones are missing from TCRdb's copy, which holds only in-frame ones; the method was immunoSEQ multiplex PCR. The sample consists of under 1,100,000 clones, about four fifths of them appearing once. CDR1 is LGHNA and CDR2 is YNFKEQ in the germline V gene. The V segment lost 4 bases and the J segment 3 bases; nucleotides outside the gene matches: 9. The CDR3 extends over 15 amino acids. Notes on this clone: Its antigen is unidentified.

Donation came from healthy HIV-negative adults that had no recent acute infections or vaccinations. The V and J genes are TRBV4-2 and TRBJ2-7, with 7 bases aligning to TRBD1. Sequences were obtained from memory CD4+ T cells from PBMCs. The subset denotes: CD45RA-negative fraction. The clonotype comes from a man aged 18 to 30 in good health. Some clones in this sample may be carry-over from other donors' samples. Here the CDR3 DNA reads TGTGCCAGCAGCCTTACCGGGACAGAGGTCTACGAGCAGTACTTC. Translating gives CASSLTGTEVYEQYF.